This T cell receptor (beta chain) was captured in a study of T-cell memory formation after mild COVID-19. Study summary: Largely donor-specific sequence clusters came from a couple of donors. Overall study results and limits: Memory sampled before infection contained some responding clones, suggesting cross-reactive memory joined.

CDR3 size: 15 residues. Trimming removed 4 bases from V and 8 bases from J; junction bases left unmatched: 8. The germline CDR1 and CDR2 sequences are ENHRY and SYGVKD. This clonotype was observed many times. Its antigen is not known. TCRdb redid the calling of the 5' RACE reads with MiXCR, one entry per CDR3 protein. The sample records 57,000 or so distinct CDR3 sequences, about a tenth being singletons. The chain uses TRBV10-3 and TRBJ2-1, with 10 bases that match TRBD1. The receptor was isolated from a man in his late teens or twenties who had mild COVID-19 (a few samples of this study predate the infection). Cell type and time point are not known. Material: PBMCs or a T cell subset sorted from them (not recorded which). The CDR3 loop reads CAISGAPTGGYEQFF. The CDR3 DNA follows: TGTGCCATCAGTGGGGCACCGACAGGGGGCTATGAGCAGTTCTTC.